This T cell receptor (beta chain) stems from a study of cytotoxic CD8 clonotypes in ibrutinib-treated CLL. Study overall: There were about 12 relapsed/refractory patients and roughly 15 treatment-naive patients, and fewer than 18 were IGHV unmutated. Study-level points and caveats: Clonality was elevated at ibrutinib response and had returned toward baseline at progression. Public clonotypes were rare and shrank or held steady on treatment.

Sequenced by immunoSEQ multiplex PCR; TCRdb stores in-frame clones only, minus some. Among about 140,000 clones, around 80% were seen once, and the ten largest hold about 7.4%. A note on this clone: What it binds is unknown.

V lost 6 bases, J lost 4 bases, and 16 bases lay in between. CDR3 length: 15 residues. Per the germline V gene, CDR1 is SNHLY and CDR2 is FYNNEI. The chain is built from TRBV2 and TRBJ2-1; D is perhaps TRBD1 (6 bases). The clonotype was recovered from a human donor with chronic lymphocytic leukemia. Sequencing used PBMCs, obtained after 36 months of ibrutinib treatment. DNA of the CDR3: TGTGCCAGCAGAGATCCGGGACATCTTTACAATGAGCAGTTCTTC. It translates to CASRDPGHLYNEQFF.